This entry is about one T cell receptor beta chain. Its antigen is not yet known. Qualities for individual bases were not recorded, and no much larger clone is one base off. The time point label here, explained by the study, means: peripheral blood 6 weeks after treatment start. The cohort included 29 patients with locally advanced or metastatic urothelial carcinoma who were treated at Memorial Sloan Kettering on a trial protocol. Peripheral blood mononuclear cells were collected pretreatment and during treatment, at between 1 and 8 total time points per patient. The Qiagen DNeasy Blood extraction kit was used to purify genomic DNA from total PBMCs and tumor samples. PBMCs were collected pretreatment and during treatment, and were isolated and stored as previously described. The data derive from a study of PD-L1 blockade in urothelial cancer (TCRdb year 2017). Broadly, across the study: Therapy was started in the mid-2010s for all patients, and atezolizumab 1,200 mg was administered intravenously every 3 weeks. About 85% of the 29 patients were identified as males with urothelial cancer of bladder origin, and a prior smoking history was reported by 18 of 29 patients. Whole exome sequencing and RNA sequencing of pretreatment tumors were performed alongside TCR sequencing in the same patients. Durable clinical benefit was achieved by nine patients but not by the remaining 20. Somatic, immune and clinical correlates of response to PD-L1 blockade with atezolizumab in urothelial cancer were the focus of an exploratory multi-omic analysis. Blood samples yielded a median of about 150,000 T cells and approximately 83,000 unique TCRs, with median clonality 0.080. Blood samples were analyzed 3 weeks after the start of treatment (second dose) and 6 weeks after the start of treatment. An ECOG performance status of 0 or 1 was recorded for the patients, and 0 to 3 prior chemotherapy regimens had been received by the patients. Pretreatment blood TCR-seq was available for twenty-nine patients, at least one posttreatment blood collection was obtained for 25 or so patients, and tumor TCR-seq was available for 25 or so patients. Durable clinical benefit meant progression-free survival longer than 6 months, and TCR features were also tested against progression-free and overall survival. Pretreatment tumor samples and matched peripheral blood, collected serially before and after atezolizumab treatment, underwent TCR sequencing. Broad study findings and their caveats: Small sample size (n ≈ 28) and many exploratory analyses mean the results are intended to be hypothesis-generating. Among patients with durable benefit, tumor-associated TCR clones showed greater expansion in peripheral blood 3 weeks after treatment started (n ≈ 21, p = 0.022). Improved progression-free and overall survival was associated with having pretreatment peripheral blood TCR clonality below the median.

Synthetic TCR analog templates were spiked into each PCR so that absolute template abundance could be estimated from read counts. TCRbeta CDR3 regions were amplified from genomic DNA with bias-controlled V and J gene primers using the immunoSEQ assay. Sequencing of rearranged TCRbeta segments was performed at approximately 20X coverage. On the authors' methods: Sequencing errors were corrected by clustering, and CDR3s were annotated against IMGT so that V, D and J genes could be assigned. Only productive TCRbeta rearrangements were used in downstream analyses, excluding out-of-frame or stop-codon sequences. Clonality was calculated as one minus the Shannon entropy normalized by the log of the number of unique productive sequences. Fisher's exact test with Benjamini-Hochberg correction, using a cutoff of adjusted p below 0.01, was how clones that differed between time points or between blood and tumor were identified. This is the immuneACCESS table as TCRdb keeps it, with only in-frame sequences that have V and J called. A part of the clones is gone; compared with another copy, unresolved V genes explain less than half, and the rest is unexplained. V, J and clone size are taken as reported in that table, and D and trimming were inferred from the DNA itself. This sample comprises approximately 38,000 clones, around nine tenths of them detected only once. Roughly a quarter of the sample is held by the ten biggest clonotypes.

CDR1 is given as SGDLS and CDR2 as YYNGEE, both from the germline V gene. Trimming takes 1 base off V and 6 bases off J; junction bases not matched to a gene: 13. From its cysteine to its phenylalanine, the CDR3 spans 17 amino acids. Of the read, only the CDR3 DNA is kept; its 51 bases are in frame from base 1. The chain uses TRBV9 and TRBJ1-1, and 9 junction bases match TRBD1. The sample was PBMCs, taken around atezolizumab (anti-PD-L1) treatment. This clonotype originated in a man aged 55 to 70 with urothelial cancer. CDR3 loop: CASSVKQGARDGSEAFF. Read as DNA, the sequence is TGTGCCAGCAGCGTAAAACAGGGGGCCCGAGACGGGTCTGAAGCTTTCTTT.